The entry below describes one TCR beta chain. Trimming shortened V by 0 bases and J by 3 bases, and 12 bases separated the two germline ends. CDR3 size: 15 residues. Germline assignment: CDR1 SGHRS and CDR2 YFSETQ. The sample is drawn from a study of blood T cell repertoires in COVID-19. Study at large: All recovered Cohort 3 donors got two negative PCRs, got clearance, or saw symptom resolution.

Enrolled through a virtual design, the participants were between about 18 and 100 years of age and came from 24 US areas. Methods used by the authors: Scientists estimated how many nucleated cells there were by amplifying reference gene primers. Sequencing was performed with immunoSEQ multiplex PCR; in TCRdb, only in-frame clones are kept and a portion is missing. V, J and clone size were drawn from that table, and D and trimming were deduced from the DNA. This sample has roughly 210,000 clones; around 86% occur once, and the top ten carry less than 8%. This receptor was identified in a man aged 30-40 years in a cohort exposed to, infected with or recovered from COVID-19 (not recorded which). The specimen sequenced was PBMCs or T cells enriched from blood (not recorded which). J is TRBJ1-2 and V is TRBV5-1; D uncertain. CDR3 nucleotides: TGCGCCAGCAGCTTGGGTCCAGGCTCGGACTATGGCTACACCTTC. Translation gives CASSLGPGSDYGYTF.